This T cell receptor (beta chain) was sequenced during a study of T-cell memory formation after mild COVID-19. The overall study: Clusters were largely donor specific.

Employing constant-segment primers, 5'RACE generated TCR alpha and TCR beta cDNA libraries bearing sample barcodes and UMIs. TCRdb analysed the 5' RACE reads with MiXCR anew, one entry per CDR3 protein. The sample yields about 310,000 distinct CDR3 sequences, approximately 15% seen once. The study, taken as a whole, reports: Clones contracting day 15 to 85 were balanced CD4/CD8; later expanders leaned CD4+. Of the contracting clones, CD4+ ones lay mainly in CM and EM, and CD8+ ones in EMRA.

This clonotype was picked up a small number of times. What it recognizes is unknown. The CDR3 contains 15 residues. V trimming: 7 bases; J trimming: 6 bases; junction bases outside the gene matches: 11. The genes are TRBV12-3 or TRBV12-4 and TRBJ2-2; 7 bases fit TRBD1. This sequence originates from a young man who had mild COVID-19 (a few samples of this study predate the infection). Cell type and time point are not known. The specimen was PBMCs or a T cell subset sorted from them (not recorded which). The CDR3 sequence is CASTPGGSGAGELFF. The CDR3 DNA reads TGTGCCAGCACCCCAGGGGGTTCCGGCGCCGGGGAGCTGTTTTTT.